This TCR beta chain is from a study of shared clonotypes between healthy human individuals. As regards this clone: As yet, its antigen is unknown.

Assay: immunoSEQ multiplex PCR; the TCRdb copy retains only in-frame clones and omits some. Among more than 2 million clones listed, about 93% were seen once. Germline CDR1 and CDR2: LNHDA and SQIVND (reference sequence). The CDR3 sequence is 13 residues long. Trimming stripped 1 base from V and 10 bases from J, with 11 bases between. Study outcomes and limitations: Compared with clonotypes that all four donors shared, non-shared clonotypes had lower generation probabilities. Tissue TCR repertoires likely differ from these blood-only repertoires. The study found roughly 5% of naive CD4 clonotypes shared across a few donors.

Naive CD8 cells lacked CD45RO and underwent positive selection for CCR7, leaving out terminally differentiated effector memory CD45RA+ cells. The donor population consisted of healthy HIV-negative adults with no recent acute infections or vaccinations. The source of this sequence is a man aged 18 to 30 in good health. Some clones in this sample may be carry-over from other donors' samples. V usage is TRBV19 and J usage is TRBJ2-4, with TRBD1 as a possible D gene (6 bases). Sample: naive CD8+ T cells from PBMCs. The CDR3 sequence: CASSIAPQGIQYF. The DNA of the CDR3 is TGTGCCAGTAGTATAGCCCCGCAGGGGATTCAGTACTTC.